This section outlines one T cell receptor beta chain sequence together with its context. The record originates from a study of blood T cell repertoires in COVID-19. Study-wide context: Acute and convalescent COVID-19 specimens originated in the United States, Italy and Spain. From T cells, B-cell-depleted T cells, or PBMCs came the material, which was cDNA or gDNA.

V lost 1 base and J lost 8, with 11 bases in between. This CDR3 is 13 amino acids long. Germline CDR1 and CDR2: SGHTA and FQGNSA. Study processing details: Reference gene primer amplification gave estimated nucleated cell counts. Sequencing was performed with immunoSEQ multiplex PCR; in TCRdb, only in-frame clones are kept and a portion is missing. V and J calls and clone size come straight from that table; D and trimming were deduced from the DNA. The sample shows about 150,000 clones, about 86% of them seen only once. The source material was peripheral blood. The sequence was collected from a woman in her forties or fifties with active or convalescent COVID-19. The chain is built from TRBV7-2 and TRBJ1-2, with D uncertain. CDR3: CASSLGPLQGYTF. In nucleotides, the CDR3 is TGTGCCAGCAGCTTAGGGCCCCTACAGGGCTACACCTTC.